These 11 T cell receptor beta chains originate from one sample sequenced in a study of Ad26.COV2.S vaccination and SARS-CoV-2 variants. The table came from immunoSEQ multiplex PCR; TCRdb's copy has only in-frame clones and leaves some out. This sample has about 480,000 clones, with 87% found just once. This sample's treatment: approximately 18 received Ad26.COV2.S at low or high dose, single or two shots; a few received placebo; per-sample allocation not given. At day 63 after the first vaccine or placebo injection, samples were drawn. Sequences were derived from peripheral blood, sampled in a trial of Ad26.COV2.S vaccine versus placebo. These receptor sequences come from a person between 18 and 65 years old who received the Ad26.COV2.S COVID-19 vaccine or a placebo.

This clone came up once. The chain recombines TRBV19 with TRBJ2-7; possibly TRBD1 for D (7 bases). V was clipped by 1 base and J by 7 bases, with 17 bases between them. This CDR3 has 15 amino acids. In germline, CDR1 is LNHDA, CDR2 SQIVND (reference sequence). The CDR3 DNA reads TGTGCCAGTAGTATAGGTCCCGACAGGGCGGGGGAGCAGTACTTC. Residues: CASSIGPDRAGEQYF.

The rearrangement joins TRBV27 to TRBJ1-3; D is unresolved. Germline V gene data show CDR1 as MNHEY and CDR2 as SMNVEV (reference sequence). Trimming cost V 6 bases and J 2 bases, with 11 bases left between them. This CDR3 has 14 residues. CDR3 nucleotides: TGTGCCAGCAGCTCCCCTGGAACTGGAAACACCATATATTTT. Its protein product is CASSSPGTGNTIYF.

V gene TRBV7-9 combines with J gene TRBJ1-1, with 8 bases fitting TRBD1. V was pared by 5 bases and J by 2 bases, with 7 bases of the junction left unmatched. This CDR3 spans 15 amino acids. Germline V lookup: CDR1 SEHNR, CDR2 FQNEAQ (reference sequence). The CDR3 sequence: CASSATRGQNTEAFF. In DNA form, the CDR3 reads TGTGCCAGCAGCGCCACCAGGGGGCAAAACACTGAAGCTTTCTTT.

This chain links TRBV12-3 or TRBV12-4 with TRBJ2-7; D is unresolved. Trimming took off 2 bases at V and 5 bases at J, with 7 bases between the two ends. The CDR3 contains 12 residues. In DNA, the CDR3 is TGTGCCAGCAGTTTACAGTGGAACGAGCAGTACTTC. Translating it yields CASSLQWNEQYF.

DNA for the CDR3: TGCAGTGCTAGTGAGGGGCGCGCCGGGGAGCTGTTTTTT. Translation: CSASEGRAGELFF. The chain recombines TRBV20-1 with TRBJ2-2, with D possibly called TRBD1 or TRBD2 (5 bases each). Germline values: CDR1 DFQATT, CDR2 SNEGSKA (reference sequence). This CDR3 spans 13 amino acids. Deletions cut 3 bases from V and 6 bases from J, with 11 bases between.

This clone was found once. This rearrangement joins TRBV6-6 to TRBJ2-2, with TRBD2 identical over 7 bases. Trimming removed 4 bases from V and 4 bases from J; junction bases left unmatched: 6. The CDR3 is made up of 15 amino acids. The germline gives CDR1 MNHNY, CDR2 SVGAGI (reference sequence). The CDR3 region is CASSLASGGTGELFF. The CDR3 DNA reads TGTGCCAGCAGTTTAGCTAGCGGCGGCACCGGGGAGCTGTTTTTT.

V is TRBV3-1 (or the pseudogene TRBV3-2) and J is TRBJ1-6, with D possibly being TRBD1 (5 bases). The CDR3 contains 17 residues. Germline values: CDR1 LGHDT, CDR2 YNNKEL (reference sequence). Trimming shortened V by 3 bases and J by 9 bases, and 21 bases separated the two germline ends. CDR3 sequence (DNA): TGTGCCAGCAGCCACTCCACAGGCCCGGGGGAGGGTTCACCCCTCCACTTT. Amino acid sequence: CASSHSTGPGEGSPLHF.

V usage is TRBV30 and J usage is TRBJ2-1; D is possibly TRBD1 (6 bases). Trimming pared 2 bases from V and 4 bases from J, leaving 6 bases between. This CDR3 comprises 12 residues. The germline CDR1 and CDR2 sequences are GTSNPN and SVGIG (reference sequence). The CDR3 DNA reads as TGTGCCTGGAGTCAGGGGTACAATGAGCAGTTCTTC. It encodes CAWSQGYNEQFF.

This chain links TRBV7-3 with TRBJ1-2; no firm D call. Germline V gene sequence: CDR1 SGHTA, CDR2 FQGTGA. The CDR3 runs to 14 residues. The V end was cut by 5 bases, the J end by 4 bases, with 14 bases between. The CDR3 nucleotides are TGTGCCAGCAGCCCCACGGGAGTTGGCTATGGCTACACCTTC. Residues: CASSPTGVGYGYTF. Full variable domain (outside the CDR3, taken from reference TRBV7-3 and TRBJ1-2): GAGVSQTPSNKVTEKGKYVELRCDPISGHTALYWYRQSLGQGPEFLIYFQGTGAADDSGLPNDRFFAVRPEGSVSTLKIQRTERGDSAVYLCASSPTGVGYGYTFGSGTRLTVV.

This clone turned up a few times. V and J are TRBV6-1 and TRBJ1-3, with 7 bases matching TRBD1. The CDR3 runs 17 residues. Trimming cost V 1 base and J 1 base; bases outside gene matches: 7. In germline, CDR1 is MNHNS, CDR2 SASEGT. This chain's CDR3 is CASSEGNRGLSGNTIYF. The CDR3, as DNA: TGTGCCAGCAGTGAAGGGAACAGGGGTTTATCTGGAAACACCATATATTTT.

CDR3 nucleotides: TGTGCCAGCAGTTACTCCGGGACCAGCGGGGCAGATACGCAGTATTTT. Protein: CASSYSGTSGADTQYF. V is TRBV6-5 and J is TRBJ2-3, with 7 bases aligning to TRBD2. Unmatched junction bases numbered 7, after V lost 0 bases and J lost 4 bases. This CDR3 has 16 residues. Germline V gene sequence: CDR1 MNHEY, CDR2 SVGAGI.